This TCR beta chain emerged from a study of CD8 T cells in ankylosing spondylitis listed by TCRdb under 2017. Study-wide context: The study profiled T cell receptor beta repertoires in healthy donors and ankylosing spondylitis patients to find disease-linked TCR variants. The full study cohort was made up of about two dozen ankylosing spondylitis patients and about a hundred healthy donors. Peripheral blood was sampled, and synovial fluid was additionally collected from ankylosing spondylitis patients.

From cysteine to phenylalanine, the CDR3 is 11 amino acids long. Just CDR3 DNA is preserved here, 33 bases in frame from base 1. Trimming at the junction amounts to 4 bases on V and 8 bases on J, and the germline ends lie 7 bases apart. The germline V gene sets CDR1 to SGHDT and CDR2 to YYEEEE. As to this clonotype: This clone's antigen is unknown. No base quality values were provided; no much bigger clone lies one nucleotide off.

TCRdb records Illumina HiSeq 2500 as the sequencer. Quantitative 5'-RACE with molecular barcodes was the method used to prepare the TCR beta libraries. The study's own analysis went as follows. A new computational method based on a probabilistic model of VDJ rearrangement was used to identify disease-linked TCR variants. In TCRdb, the public reads were trimmed at Q25 with fastp and aligned with MiXCR, with productive beta chains retained. Rows with a matching CDR3 protein are joined into one entry that keeps the most common DNA and genes. TCRdb, not the original authors, processed these V and J calls. The sample data list 250,000 to 300,000 distinct CDR3 sequences, and about 20% of these were observed just once. Of the sample, around 7.8% falls within the top ten clones. Beyond this particular receptor, the publication reports: Blood from ankylosing spondylitis patients appeared to be characterized by a TCR beta motif made up of fewer than ten highly homologous amino acid variants. The disease-linked clones were reported to be significantly enriched in matched synovial fluid samples from ankylosing spondylitis patients. In peripheral blood, the disease-linked clones were found at relatively low frequencies and had a CD8+ phenotype. Some motif variants were previously reported in synovial fluid and blood of reactive arthritis patients, suggesting common disease-initiation mechanisms.

The sample taken for sequencing was blood, either unsorted or a sorted T cell fraction (not recorded which). The sequence was collected from a male donor with ankylosing spondylitis or in good health (not recorded which). The chain uses TRBV5-6 and TRBJ1-3; TRBD1 could be the D gene, as 5 bases match. CDR3 protein: CASSGTDTIYF. Read as DNA, the sequence is TGTGCCAGCAGCGGGACGGACACCATATATTTT.